Presented here are 23 T cell receptor beta chains from one specimen sequenced in a study of PD-1 blockade in classical Hodgkin lymphoma. Every patient was affected by relapse after autologous stem cell transplantation, while exposure to brentuximab vedotin was not uniform. The protocol was immunoSEQ multiplex PCR, while the TCRdb copy is restricted to in-frame clones and leaves out a portion. Of around 65,000 clones in the sample, approximately 89% are singletons; the top ten hold under 15%. The starting material was peripheral blood mononuclear cells (PBMCs), obtained at baseline. The receptors derive from a human donor with classical Hodgkin lymphoma.

This chain's CDR3 is CASSLGTDYNSPLHF. The CDR3 bases are TGCGCCAGCAGCTTGGGGACAGACTATAATTCACCCCTCCACTTT. The chain employs TRBV5-1 and TRBJ1-6; possibly TRBD1 for D (6 bases). This CDR3 region has 15 residues. The germline V gene encodes CDR1 SGHRS and CDR2 YFSETQ. V lost 0 bases, J lost 3 bases, and 7 bases lay in between.

The chain has TRBV19 and TRBJ2-5, with 10 positions matching TRBD2. Germline lookup yields CDR1 LNHDA and CDR2 SQIVND (reference sequence). This CDR3 region has 17 residues. Trimming took 4 bases from V and 5 from J; bases not matched to a gene: 13. The DNA of the CDR3 is TGTGCCAGTAGTAAATATAACCTAGCGGGGGTCGGGGAGACCCAGTACTTC. Encoded protein: CASSKYNLAGVGETQYF.

The chain combines TRBV11-2 with TRBJ1-4; 7 bases agree with TRBD1. The CDR3 loop spans 16 amino acids. Per the germline V gene, CDR1 is SGHAT and CDR2 is FQNNGV. V lost 5 bases to trimming and J lost 7 bases; unmatched junction nucleotides: 13. The CDR3, as DNA: TGTGCCAGCAGCCCGACATCGACAGGGTGGACTGAAAAACTGTTTTTT. Amino acids: CASSPTSTGWTEKLFF.

The CDR3 DNA follows: TGTGCCAGCCAGGGGATGGGCACTGAAGCTTTCTTT. As protein: CASQGMGTEAFF. The rearrangement uses TRBV7-9 and TRBJ1-1; D perhaps matches TRBD1 (6 bases). Germline V gene sequence: CDR1 SEHNR, CDR2 FQNEAQ (reference sequence). The CDR3 is 12 residues long. Trimming removed 8 bases from V and 4 bases from J, with 11 bases in between.

This chain links TRBV6-1 with TRBJ2-1; 8 bases agree with TRBD1. Per germline, CDR1 MNHNS and CDR2 SASEGT. V lost 6 bases and J lost 2; bases outside the gene matches: 6. The CDR3 loop spans 15 amino acids. The CDR3 region has the DNA TGTGCCAGCAGAAAAGGACAGGGTCCCTACAATGAGCAGTTCTTC. It translates to CASRKGQGPYNEQFF.

The chain carries TRBV4-3 and TRBJ1-1; TRBD1 agrees at 8 bases. Looked up from germline, CDR1 is LGHNA and CDR2 is YSLEER. With V trimmed by 3 bases and J by 4 bases, 4 bases remained unmatched. This CDR3 region has 14 residues. As DNA, the CDR3 is TGCGCCAGCAGCCACGACAGGGGTGGCACTGAAGCTTTCTTT. Translating gives CASSHDRGGTEAFF.

This rearrangement joins TRBV7-9 to TRBJ2-1; D not resolved. Germline values: CDR1 SEHNR, CDR2 FQNEAQ (reference sequence). V shed 2 bases and J shed 4 bases, with 9 bases lying between them. There are 14 residues in the CDR3. The CDR3 loop is CASSLIALYNEQFF. Written as DNA, the CDR3 is TGTGCCAGCAGCTTAATTGCCCTATACAATGAGCAGTTCTTC.

This rearrangement joins TRBV19 to TRBJ2-3; 9 bases align to TRBD1. Per the germline V gene, CDR1 is LNHDA and CDR2 is SQIVND (reference sequence). The CDR3 runs 16 residues. V lost 5 bases and J lost 3; bases outside the gene matches: 9. CDR3 in amino acids: CASSARTGGKTDTQYF. In DNA, the CDR3 is TGTGCCAGTAGTGCACGCACAGGGGGCAAGACAGATACGCAGTATTTT.

There are a few counts of this clone. V usage is TRBV2 and J usage is TRBJ1-1, with D possibly matching TRBD1 (6 bases). Trimming shortened V by 3 bases and J by 0 bases, and 11 bases separated the two germline ends. This CDR3 is built from 15 residues. CDR1 SNHLY and CDR2 FYNNEI come from the germline V gene. CDR3 sequence: CASSDRGIMNTEAFF. DNA of the CDR3: TGTGCCAGCAGTGACAGGGGAATAATGAACACTGAAGCTTTCTTT.

This rearrangement joins TRBV5-1 to TRBJ2-5, with TRBD2 matching 11 bases. Trimming at V came to 0 bases and at J to 7 bases, leaving 8 bases not matched to a gene. Germline-derived CDR1 and CDR2 are SGHRS and YFSETQ. The CDR3 runs 16 residues. CDR3 region: CASSLAGLAGGGTQYF. The CDR3 DNA reads as TGCGCCAGCAGCTTGGCCGGGCTAGCGGGGGGCGGGACCCAGTACTTC.

This clone has just one count. The chain links TRBV19 to TRBJ1-2, with a possible D match to TRBD1 (5 bases). V lost 7 bases, J lost 6 bases, and 18 bases lay in between. The CDR3 loop spans 14 amino acids. The germline V gene encodes CDR1 LNHDA and CDR2 SQIVND (reference sequence). CDR3 sequence reads: CASTIPGDPDGYTF. The CDR3 DNA sequence: TGTGCCAGTACCATCCCTGGGGACCCGGATGGCTACACCTTC. Full variable domain (rest looked up from reference TRBV19 and TRBJ1-2): DGGITQSPKYLFRKEGQNVTLSCEQNLNHDAMYWYRQDPGQGLRLIYYSQIVNDFQKGDIAEGYSVSREKKESFPLTVTSAQKNPTAFYLCASTIPGDPDGYTFGSGTRLTVV.

The rearrangement links TRBV13 to TRBJ2-7; D call uncertain. This CDR3 region has 14 residues. Germline CDR1 and CDR2: PRHDT and FYEKMQ (reference sequence). Trimming left V 5 bases short and J 2 bases short, with 13 bases between. CDR3 sequence (DNA): TGTGCCAGCAGCCCTAACCGGGCGGCCTACGAGCAGTACTTC. Protein sequence: CASSPNRAAYEQYF. The full variable domain, its missing parts supplied by reference TRBV13 and TRBJ2-7, is AAGVIQSPRHLIKEKRETATLKCYPIPRHDTVYWYQQGPGQDPQFLISFYEKMQSDKGSIPDRFSAQQFSDYHSELNMSSLELGDSALYFCASSPNRAAYEQYFGPGTRLTVT.

The gene calls are TRBV13 and TRBJ2-7, with 7 nucleotides matching TRBD2. Germline-derived CDR1 and CDR2 are PRHDT and FYEKMQ (reference sequence). V trimming: 4 bases; J trimming: 1 base; junction bases outside the gene matches: 10. The CDR3 loop spans 16 amino acids. The CDR3 region is CASSSHLGGGSYEQYF. As DNA, the CDR3 is TGTGCCAGCAGCTCCCACTTGGGCGGGGGATCCTACGAGCAGTACTTC. The whole variable domain, remainder taken from reference TRBV13 and TRBJ2-7, is AAGVIQSPRHLIKEKRETATLKCYPIPRHDTVYWYQQGPGQDPQFLISFYEKMQSDKGSIPDRFSAQQFSDYHSELNMSSLELGDSALYFCASSSHLGGGSYEQYFGPGTRLTVT.

The chain is built from TRBV10-3 and TRBJ2-5; the D gene is possibly TRBD1 (7 bases). The germline gives CDR1 ENHRY, CDR2 SYGVKD. V shed 4 bases and J shed 4 bases, with 16 bases lying between them. The CDR3 contains 15 residues. CDR3 sequence reads: CAISGAGGIRETQYF. DNA of the CDR3: TGTGCCATCAGTGGGGCAGGGGGGATTCGAGAGACCCAGTACTTC.

The chain recombines TRBV19 with TRBJ1-4; 7 nucleotides line up with TRBD1. The CDR3 runs to 14 residues. The V gene end was trimmed by 2 bases and the J gene end by 7 bases; junction bases not matched to a gene: 4. Germline CDR1 LNHDA, CDR2 SQIVND (reference sequence). This CDR3 is CASSIQGGGEKLFF. The CDR3 bases are TGTGCCAGTAGTATACAGGGGGGAGGTGAAAAACTGTTTTTT.

The V call is TRBV4-3, the J call TRBJ1-4; 7 bases fit TRBD1. Germline V gene sequence: CDR1 LGHNA, CDR2 YSLEER. The ends lost 5 bases at V and 0 bases at J; junction bases unmatched: 12. The CDR3 contains 18 residues. The DNA of the CDR3 is TGCGCCAGCAGCGAACTCTTAACAGGGGCCGCAACTAATGAAAAACTGTTTTTT. It encodes CASSELLTGAATNEKLFF.

The chain carries TRBV10-3 and TRBJ2-2; no definite D call. The germline V gene has CDR1 ENHRY and CDR2 SYGVKD. V was shortened by 1 base and J by 3 bases, with 6 bases between the two germline ends. The CDR3 is 14 residues long. The CDR3 DNA sequence: TGTGCCATCAGTGAGTACGAGGACACCGGGGAGCTGTTTTTT. Translation: CAISEYEDTGELFF.

V gene TRBV27 combines with J gene TRBJ2-3, with D possibly being TRBD2 (5 bases). CDR1 and CDR2 from the germline V gene are MNHEY and SMNVEV (reference sequence). V dropped 6 bases and J dropped 6 bases, with 19 bases sitting between them. The CDR3 contains 15 residues. CDR3: CASRPFRGPHDTQYF. CDR3 coding DNA: TGTGCCAGCAGGCCTTTCCGGGGTCCACATGATACGCAGTATTTT.

CDR3 region: CASSFGQAVNEKLFF. The CDR3 DNA reads TGTGCCAGCAGTTTTGGACAGGCGGTAAATGAAAAACTGTTTTTT. The rearrangement links TRBV2 to TRBJ1-4; TRBD1 aligns across 7 bases. CDR1 and CDR2 from the germline V gene are SNHLY and FYNNEI. The CDR3 extends over 15 amino acids. Germline trimming cut 5 bases from V and 5 bases from J; bases unmatched to any gene: 8.

V usage is TRBV5-6 and J usage is TRBJ2-1, with 12 bases lining up with TRBD2. With V trimmed by 4 bases and J by 5 bases, 1 base remained unmatched. Germline V gene data show CDR1 as SGHDT and CDR2 as YYEEEE. CDR3 length: 14 amino acids. CDR3 region: CASSGLAGNNEQFF. CDR3 DNA sequence: TGTGCCAGCAGCGGACTAGCGGGGAACAATGAGCAGTTCTTC.

In nucleotides, the CDR3 is TGTGCCAGCAGCCAAAGGACTAGCGGGGTGACAGATACGCAGTATTTT. Its protein product is CASSQRTSGVTDTQYF. The chain employs TRBV4-2 and TRBJ2-3; 12 bases line up with TRBD2. This CDR3 region has 16 residues. Germline CDR1 and CDR2: LGHNA and YNFKEQ. Trimming removed 2 bases from V and 3 bases from J; junction bases left unmatched: 3.

A few counts support this clone. This sequence joins TRBV30 and TRBJ1-4; maybe TRBD1 (5 bases). Germline V gene sequence: CDR1 GTSNPN, CDR2 SVGIG (reference sequence). CDR3 size: 15 residues. The V end was cut by 4 bases, the J end by 10 bases, with 22 bases between. In nucleotides, the CDR3 is TGTGCCTGGAATCGGGCGGGACTATTGAGGGGAAAACTGTTTTTT. This translates into CAWNRAGLLRGKLFF.

The chain is built from TRBV23-1 and TRBJ1-4; D is ambiguous. TRBV23-1 is an ORF, with its function uncertain. The V gene lost 2 bases and the J gene lost 8 bases, with 18 bases spanning the gap. This CDR3 has 16 amino acids. In DNA, the CDR3 is TGCGCCAGCAGTCAAGATCCGGGCCAGTATCGGGAAAAACTGTTTTTT. This sequence encodes CASSQDPGQYREKLFF.